The source of this TCR beta chain is a study of post-analysis software for immune sequencing data. Study-wide background: Disease courses included relapsing-remitting, secondary progressive and progressive-relapsing multiple sclerosis.

Carried by the TCR beta cDNA libraries were unique molecular identifiers. Each batch of 1 to 10 million T cells produced some 500,000 cDNA molecules. Each CDR3 protein is one row after TCRdb ran MiXCR on the PCR reads. This table holds around 440,000 distinct CDR3 sequences, less than 45% found once. The CDR3 is 15 amino acids. Trimming shortened V by 5 bases and J by 5 bases, and 17 bases separated the two germline ends. CDR1 and CDR2 (germline): MNHEY, SMNVEV (reference sequence). Study-wide results and limits: The normalized Chao1 diversity of multiple sclerosis patients was significantly lower than that of controls. Five or six TRBV segments, TRBV5-6, TRBV5-1 and TRBV20-1 among them, were found more frequent in patients than controls. Samples from a shared batch, those prepared together, strongly co-clustered by F measure.

Regarding this clonotype: Its target is unknown.

The chain joins TRBV27 to TRBJ2-3; maybe TRBD2 (6 bases). Sequenced sample: blood. The origin of this receptor is a girl aged 10 to 17 with multiple sclerosis. The CDR3 nucleotides are TGTGCCAGCAGTCCCGCCGGATCCGGGGGAGATACGCAGTATTTT. Protein product: CASSPAGSGGDTQYF.